This T cell receptor (beta chain) was obtained from a study of cytomegalovirus exposure and HLA in healthy donors. Findings of the study overall: Earlier analysis yielded a pattern in which most TCR beta V segments were productive about 90% or about 30% of the time.

The V gene end was trimmed by 1 base and the J gene end by 2 bases; junction bases not matched to a gene: 9. The V gene's germline CDR1 is SGHAT and CDR2 FQNNGV. The CDR3 contains 17 residues. Comments on this clone: Its antigen remains unidentified.

Primers included in the PCR were 60 Vbeta and 13 Jbeta primers. Produced via immunoSEQ multiplex PCR; TCRdb's table is partial and in-frame only. Found here are around 150,000 clones, 70% to 80% of them singletons; the top ten hold 2% to 2.5%. What was sequenced was PBMCs. The sequence was collected from a young man in good health and CMV-seronegative. The chain couples TRBV11-2 to TRBJ2-3; 7 bases fit TRBD1. CDR3 bases: TGTGCCAGCAGCTTAGGGGCAGGGGGAACCGTCACAGATACGCAGTATTTT. Amino acid sequence: CASSLGAGGTVTDTQYF. Complete variable domain (other parts from reference TRBV11-2 and TRBJ2-3): EAGVAQSPRYKIIEKRQSVAFWCNPISGHATLYWYQQILGQGPKLLIQFQNNGVVDDSQLPKDRFSAERLKGVDSTLKIQPAKLEDSAVYLCASSLGAGGTVTDTQYFGPGTRLTVL.